This T cell receptor (beta chain) was identified during a study of T cell repertoires in cytomegalovirus infection. Study summary: Well-studied HLA-B-restricted CMV epitopes were used in the study alongside recently identified HLA-C-restricted ones. It can be stated that public TCR beta signatures indicated CMV infection as well as a matching HLA type.

The table lists this clonotype with a few counts. Its antigen is unidentified. The CDR3 sequence is 15 residues long. Trimming left V 5 bases short and J 4 bases short, with 16 bases between. Study-level findings and limits: Dominating the ex vivo response were TCR beta clonotypes that were CMV-specific and HLA-C-restricted. Cumulative public TCR beta family frequency identified carriers of CMV plus the relevant HLA.

TCRdb redid the calling of the reads with MiXCR, one entry per CDR3 protein. The sample lists 450,000 to 550,000 distinct CDR3 sequences; about 42% were seen once. This TCR was sampled from a human donor in good health (CMV status not recorded). Some clones in this sample may be carry-over from other donors' samples. The material was cultured PBMCs, obtained from culture after CMV antigen stimulation. The V gene is TRBV12-3 or TRBV12-4, the J gene TRBJ2-3; maybe TRBD2 (6 bases). CDR3 nucleotides: TGTGCCAGCAGTCGTGCGGGACCCTCCTCAGATACGCAGTATTTT. Encoded protein: CASSRAGPSSDTQYF.